The 8 T cell receptor beta chains below were found in one sample sequenced in a study of blood T cell repertoires in COVID-19. The assay was immunoSEQ multiplex PCR, and TCRdb's table has in-frame clones only and misses some. This table holds fewer than 200,000 clones, 70% to 90% found once. Sequenced material: peripheral blood. The receptor set was obtained from a man in his sixties who had recovered from COVID-19.

The J gene is TRBJ1-3, the V gene TRBV21-1; no check of the table's D call, TRBD1, against the DNA was made. TRBV21-1 is a pseudogene. The CDR3 totals 14 residues. CDR3 sequence reads: CATQRQGTGNTIYF. For the CDR3, the DNA is TGTGCCACCCAGAGACAGGGAACAGGAAACACCATATATTTT.

The chain recombines TRBV5-6 with TRBJ2-5; maybe TRBD1 (5 bases). Per the germline V gene, CDR1 is SGHDT and CDR2 is YYEEEE. The CDR3 has 18 amino acids. V was cut by 3 bases and J by 4 bases, with 25 bases left in between. For the CDR3, the DNA is TGTGCCAGCAGCTCATCTACACCTACAGGACCAAAAACAGAGACCCAGTACTTC. Protein: CASSSSTPTGPKTETQYF.

The rearrangement links TRBV6-5 to TRBJ1-2; 7 bases agree with TRBD1. Per germline, CDR1 MNHEY and CDR2 SVGAGI. J was trimmed by 8 bases and V by 2 bases; bases with no gene match: 11. The CDR3 extends over 15 amino acids. In DNA form, the CDR3 reads TGTGCCAGCAGTTACGGCACAGGGGCCACGGCGGGCTACACCTTC. Protein: CASSYGTGATAGYTF.

V gene TRBV19 combines with J gene TRBJ1-4; possible D gene TRBD1, 6 bases. Trimming took off 7 bases at V and 7 bases at J, with 22 bases between the two ends. Germline CDR1 is LNHDA and CDR2 is SQIVND (reference sequence). The CDR3 is made up of 16 amino acids. The CDR3 sequence: CASIGKNTGNTEKLFF. The CDR3 nucleotides read TGTGCCAGTATAGGTAAAAATACAGGGAATACTGAAAAACTGTTTTTT.

The sample holds a few counts of this clone. This chain connects TRBV7-3 to TRBJ2-5; D gene unclear. The V gene lost 0 bases and the J gene lost 5 bases, with 13 bases spanning the gap. The CDR3 spans 15 residues. Germline lookup yields CDR1 SGHTA and CDR2 FQGTGA. The CDR3 sequence is CASSLTRVSPETQYF. The CDR3 bases are TGTGCCAGCAGCTTAACCCGGGTTTCCCCGGAGACCCAGTACTTC.

This clone occurred once. The chain joins TRBV30 to TRBJ1-4; 7 bases line up with TRBD1. From germline, CDR1 is GTSNPN and CDR2 SVGIG (reference sequence). The CDR3 runs 13 residues. The ends lost 5 bases at V and 5 bases at J; junction bases unmatched: 5. The CDR3 region has the DNA TGTGCCTGGGGGGACAGACTAAATGAAAAACTGTTTTTT. Translation gives CAWGDRLNEKLFF.

In DNA form, the CDR3 reads TGTGCCAGTAGTTGGGGAGCGTGGGGGAACACTGAAGCTTTCTTT. It yields the protein CASSWGAWGNTEAFF. The V call is TRBV19, the J call TRBJ1-1; the D is unclear. This CDR3 is built from 15 residues. CDR1 and CDR2 (germline): LNHDA, SQIVND (reference sequence). Trimming pared 5 bases from V and 1 base from J, leaving 14 bases between.

The chain has TRBV5-6 and TRBJ1-5; TRBD1 matches 7 bases. CDR3 size: 15 residues. V shed 4 bases, J shed 4 bases, and the junction held 8 bases outside the gene matches. Germline-derived CDR1 and CDR2 are SGHDT and YYEEEE. The CDR3 is CASSVLDRVNQPQHF. In DNA, the CDR3 is TGTGCCAGCAGCGTACTAGACAGGGTGAATCAGCCCCAGCATTTT.